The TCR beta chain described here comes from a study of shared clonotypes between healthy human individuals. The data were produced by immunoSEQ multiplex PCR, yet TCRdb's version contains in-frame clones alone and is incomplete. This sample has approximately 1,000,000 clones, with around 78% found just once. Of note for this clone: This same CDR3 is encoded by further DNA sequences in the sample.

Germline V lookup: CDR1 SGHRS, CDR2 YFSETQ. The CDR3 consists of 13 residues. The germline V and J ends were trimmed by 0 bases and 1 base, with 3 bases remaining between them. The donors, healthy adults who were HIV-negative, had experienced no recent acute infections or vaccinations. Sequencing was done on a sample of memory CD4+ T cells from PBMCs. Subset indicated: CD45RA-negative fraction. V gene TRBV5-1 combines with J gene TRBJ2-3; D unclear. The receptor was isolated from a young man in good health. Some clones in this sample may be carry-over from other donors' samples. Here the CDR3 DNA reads TGCGCCAGCAGCTTGGTTGGCACAGATACGCAGTATTTT. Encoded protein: CASSLVGTDTQYF.